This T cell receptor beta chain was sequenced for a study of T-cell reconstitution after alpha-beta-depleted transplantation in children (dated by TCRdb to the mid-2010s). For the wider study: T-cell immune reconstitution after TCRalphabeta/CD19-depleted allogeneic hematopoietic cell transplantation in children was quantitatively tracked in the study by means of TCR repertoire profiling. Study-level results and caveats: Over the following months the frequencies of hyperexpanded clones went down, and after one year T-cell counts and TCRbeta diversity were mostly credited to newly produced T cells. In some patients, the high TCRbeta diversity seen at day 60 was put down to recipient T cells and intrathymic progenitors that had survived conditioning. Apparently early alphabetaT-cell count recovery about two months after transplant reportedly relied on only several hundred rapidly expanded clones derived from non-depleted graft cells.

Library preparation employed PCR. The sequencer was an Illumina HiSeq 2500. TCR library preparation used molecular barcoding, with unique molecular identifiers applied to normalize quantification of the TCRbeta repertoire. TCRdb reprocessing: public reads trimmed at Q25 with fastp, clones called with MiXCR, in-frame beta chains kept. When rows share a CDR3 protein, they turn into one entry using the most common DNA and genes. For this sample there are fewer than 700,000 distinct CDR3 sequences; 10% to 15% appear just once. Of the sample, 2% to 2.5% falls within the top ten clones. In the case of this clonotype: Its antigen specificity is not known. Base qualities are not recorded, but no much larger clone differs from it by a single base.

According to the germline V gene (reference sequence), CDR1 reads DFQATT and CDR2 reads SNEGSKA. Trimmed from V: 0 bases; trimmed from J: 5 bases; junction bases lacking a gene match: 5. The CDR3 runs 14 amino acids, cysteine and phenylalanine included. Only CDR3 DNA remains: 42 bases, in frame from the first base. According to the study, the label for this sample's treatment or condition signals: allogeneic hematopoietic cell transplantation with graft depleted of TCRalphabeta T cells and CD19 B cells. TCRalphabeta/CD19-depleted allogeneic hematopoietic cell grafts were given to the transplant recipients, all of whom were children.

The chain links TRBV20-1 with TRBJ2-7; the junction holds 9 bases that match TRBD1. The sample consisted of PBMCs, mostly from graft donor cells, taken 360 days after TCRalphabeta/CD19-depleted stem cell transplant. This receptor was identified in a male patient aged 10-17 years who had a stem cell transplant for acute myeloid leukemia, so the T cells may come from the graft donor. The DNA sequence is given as TGCAGTGCTAGAGATCGGGGACAGGGAGACGAGCAGTACTTC. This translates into CSARDRGQGDEQYF.